Listed below are T cell receptor beta chains from one sample, sequenced in a study of blood T cells in healthy people across ages. TCRdb re-derived calls from the 5' RACE reads in MiXCR, one entry per CDR3 protein. This table has 1.2 million to 1.5 million distinct CDR3 sequences, roughly 40% appearing once. The specimen was blood. The receptors derive from a young woman in good health. Both conserved end residues are part of each CDR3. The D gene is left open where the match is weak. The size field is filled for only some rows; it gives once, few, many or a size class.

J gene | clone size | D gene | V gene | CDR3 DNA | CDR3 protein
TRBJ2-7 | NA | NA | TRBV12-3/TRBV12-4 | TGTGCCAGCAGACGGGACCGTACCTACGAGCAGTACTTC | CASRRDRTYEQYF
TRBJ1-2 | NA | NA | TRBV3-1 | TGTGCCAGCAGCCAAGAGGTCCGGGGAAACTATGGCTACACCTTC | CASSQEVRGNYGYTF
TRBJ2-3 | NA | NA | TRBV7-9 | TGTGCCAGCACTCCGCGGGTCGATACGCAGTATTTT | CASTPRVDTQYF
TRBJ1-2 | once | TRBD1 | TRBV7-8 | TGTGCCAACAGCACGGGGACAGCGTATGGCTACACCTTC | CANSTGTAYGYTF
TRBJ2-7 | NA | NA | TRBV7-9 | TGTGCCAGAAGCTTTTCCAGCTTATCCTACGAGCAGTACTTC | CARSFSSLSYEQYF
TRBJ2-3 | NA | TRBD2 | TRBV6-1 | TGTGCCAGCAGCCCATTGCGGGGGGCCCCCTTGACAGATACGCAGTATTTT | CASSPLRGAPLTDTQYF
TRBJ1-2 | few | NA | TRBV27 | TGTGCCAGCAGTTTATCTTACAGCTTTTCGGGCTACACCTTC | CASSLSYSFSGYTF
TRBJ1-1 | few | TRBD1 | TRBV5-1 | TGCGCCAGCAGCTTGGTTGGACAGGCGAACACTGAAGCTTTCTTT | CASSLVGQANTEAFF
TRBJ1-1 | few | NA | TRBV15 | TGTGCCACCAGCAGAGATGCGGTTAAGAACACTGAAGCTTTCTTT | CATSRDAVKNTEAFF
TRBJ2-1 | NA | NA | TRBV3-1 | TGTGCCAGCAGCCGGGACGGGGGAGCAGGTGAGCAGTTCTTC | CASSRDGGAGEQFF
TRBJ2-3 | few | NA | TRBV6-5 | TGTGCCAGCAGTTATCGGCGGAGCACAGATACGCAGTATTTT | CASSYRRSTDTQYF
TRBJ2-3 | NA | NA | TRBV12-3/TRBV12-4 | TGTACCAGCAGTTTCATCACCCGGAGCACAGATACGCAGTATTTT | CTSSFITRSTDTQYF
TRBJ2-7 | many | TRBD1 | TRBV29-1 | TGCAGCGTGGGGACAGACCTTTCCTACGAGCAGTACTTC | CSVGTDLSYEQYF
TRBJ1-1 | NA | TRBD1 | TRBV11-1 | TGTGCCAGCAGCCCTGGCGTAGGGGGCTGGTTAAACACTGAAGCTTTCTTT | CASSPGVGGWLNTEAFF
TRBJ2-7 | NA | TRBD1 | TRBV5-1 | TGCGCCAGCAGCTCGGAAGACCCAGGACAGGAGAGCTCCTACGAGCAGTACTTC | CASSSEDPGQESSYEQYF
TRBJ2-3 | NA | NA | TRBV12-3/TRBV12-4 | TGTGCCAGCAGTTTAGGGACTCTCCCTAGCACAGATACGCAGTATTTT | CASSLGTLPSTDTQYF
TRBJ1-1 | few | NA | TRBV4-1 | TGCGCCAGCAGCCAAGGACTCGGGTTCACTGAAGCTTTCTTT | CASSQGLGFTEAFF
TRBJ2-4 | few | NA | TRBV2 | TGTGCCAGCACTAGGTCAGGGGTCGGAAACATTCAGTACTTC | CASTRSGVGNIQYF
TRBJ1-2 | few | NA | TRBV7-8 | TGTGCCAGCAGCGGGAATACATGGGGCTATGGCTACACCTTC | CASSGNTWGYGYTF
TRBJ2-7 | NA | NA | TRBV9 | TGTGCCAGCAGCGTAGCCTCATCGGGGCCTTACGAGCAGTACTTC | CASSVASSGPYEQYF
TRBJ2-1 | few | NA | TRBV12-3/TRBV12-4 | TGTGCCAGCAGTTACGTAAAATACAATGAGCAGTTCTTC | CASSYVKYNEQFF
TRBJ1-2 | NA | NA | TRBV27 | TGTGCCAGCAGTCCCAACATCCTACAGGGATTCTATGGCTACACCTTC | CASSPNILQGFYGYTF